Shown below are 9 T cell receptor beta chains from a single sample sequenced in a study of Ad26.COV2.S vaccination and SARS-CoV-2 variants. The treatment is: roughly 20 received Ad26.COV2.S at low or high dose, single or two shots; 5 received placebo; per-sample allocation not given. Day 63 after the first injection of vaccine or placebo was the sampling time. Using immunoSEQ multiplex PCR, the repertoire was profiled, and TCRdb retains in-frame clones only, with some absent. Of over 400,000 clones listed, 92% were seen once; the top ten hold about 1.6%. The sequences come from peripheral blood, collected in a trial of Ad26.COV2.S vaccine versus placebo. The receptors were gathered from a person between 18 and 65 years old who received the Ad26.COV2.S COVID-19 vaccine or a placebo.

This chain uses TRBV28 with TRBJ1-2; a possible D gene is TRBD1 (5 bases). With 8 bases removed from V and 4 bases from J, the gap between germline ends came to 17 bases. Germline V CDR1 and CDR2: MDHEN, SYDVKM. The CDR3 consists of 14 residues. The CDR3: CASFQGPLTYGYTF. In DNA, the CDR3 is TGTGCCAGCTTCCAGGGCCCACTCACCTATGGCTACACCTTC.

The chain is built from TRBV5-1 and TRBJ1-2; D gene unclear. CDR3 length: 15 amino acids. Germline CDR1 SGHRS, CDR2 YFSETQ. Trimming took off 4 bases at V and 6 bases at J, with 19 bases between the two ends. The CDR3 coding sequence is TGCGCCAGCAGCGGGCCCCTTCCGACCCTGGATGGCTACACCTTC. It is translated as CASSGPLPTLDGYTF.

The chain employs TRBV19 and TRBJ2-7; 8 bases map to TRBD2. Germline V gives CDR1 LNHDA, CDR2 SQIVND (reference sequence). This CDR3 has 14 residues. The trim removed 5 bases at V and 1 base at J, leaving 4 bases unmatched. CDR3 loop: CASSSGGGSYEQYF. The CDR3 DNA follows: TGTGCCAGTAGTTCTGGCGGGGGGTCCTACGAGCAGTACTTC.

The gene calls are TRBV7-2 and TRBJ2-1; possible D gene TRBD2, 6 bases. Deletions cut 1 base from V and 4 bases from J, with 11 bases between. The CDR3 contains 15 residues. CDR1 and CDR2 from the germline V gene are SGHTA and FQGNSA. CDR3 sequence: CASSLGPGLYNEQFF. CDR3 coding DNA: TGTGCCAGCAGCTTAGGCCCGGGACTTTACAATGAGCAGTTCTTC.

The gene calls are TRBV11-3 and TRBJ2-7; D tentatively reads TRBD1 or TRBD2 (5 bases each). Germline CDR1 reads SGHNT; CDR2 reads YENEEA. Trimming removed 5 bases from V and 3 bases from J, with 11 bases in between. The CDR3 has 13 amino acids. The CDR3 DNA reads as TGTGCCAGCAGCGGAAAGGGACGCTACGAGCAGTACTTC. The encoded protein is CASSGKGRYEQYF. The full variable domain, completed using reference TRBV11-3 and TRBJ2-7, is EAGVVQSPRYKIIEKKQPVAFWCNPISGHNTLYWYLQNLGQGPELLIRYENEEAVDDSQLPKDRFSAERLKGVDSTLKIQPAELGDSAVYLCASSGKGRYEQYFGPGTRLTVT.

The CDR3 here is CASSARLAEETQYF. CDR3 coding DNA: TGTGCCAGCAGCGCCCGACTAGCGGAAGAGACCCAGTACTTC. This chain links TRBV5-4 with TRBJ2-5; TRBD2 aligns across 9 bases. The V and J ends lost 4 bases and 3 bases, in that order; junction bases with no gene match: 4. Germline lookup yields CDR1 SGHNT and CDR2 YYREEE (reference sequence). The CDR3 spans 14 residues.

The chain has TRBV15 and TRBJ2-2, with 9 bases lining up with TRBD2. CDR3 length: 14 residues. Per germline, CDR1 LNHNV and CDR2 YYDKDF (reference sequence). V gave up 8 bases and J gave up 6 bases; unmatched junction bases: 7. CDR3 sequence reads: CATGRGGSPGELFF. For the CDR3, the DNA is TGTGCCACCGGGCGGGGGGGCTCTCCCGGGGAGCTGTTTTTT.

The CDR3, as DNA: TGTGCCTGGAGTGTACGGCAGGCGATCCTACAGTATAGCAATCAGCCCCAGCATTTT. This sequence encodes CAWSVRQAILQYSNQPQHF. This chain connects TRBV30 to TRBJ1-5; D gene ambiguous. Germline V CDR1 and CDR2: GTSNPN, SVGIG (reference sequence). The CDR3 loop spans 19 amino acids. V lost 0 bases and J lost 0, with 21 bases in between.

The chain recombines TRBV6-2 or TRBV6-3 with TRBJ2-5; D is perhaps TRBD1 (6 bases). Germline V gene data show CDR1 as MNHEY and CDR2 as SVGEGT. The CDR3 totals 15 residues. Deletions cut 6 bases from V and 5 bases from J, with 19 bases between. The DNA of the CDR3 is TGTGCCAGCAGCCGGACAGATTTCCAAACGGAGACCCAGTACTTC. Its protein product is CASSRTDFQTETQYF.